This T cell receptor (beta chain) originates from a study of T cell repertoires in cytomegalovirus infection. Study summary: The study used recently identified HLA-C-restricted and well-studied HLA-B-restricted CMV epitopes.

With 10 bases clipped from V and 4 bases from J, the junction kept 14 bases outside the gene matches. CDR3 length: 17 residues. Germline loops: CDR1 SGHVS, CDR2 FQNEAQ. Broader study findings: Based on cumulative public TCR beta family frequency, carriers of CMV plus the relevant HLA were identified. CMV-specific HLA-C-restricted TCR beta clonotypes dominated the ex vivo response.

MiXCR, applied by TCRdb to the reads, yields one record per CDR3 protein. The profile shows fewer than 950,000 distinct CDR3 sequences, 30% to 35% of them singletons. This clonotype was observed a few times. Its antigen is not known. The TCR originated in a human donor in good health (CMV status not recorded). Some clones in this sample may be carry-over from other donors' samples. J is TRBJ1-3 and V is TRBV7-8, with TRBD1 matching 12 bases. This specimen consisted of cultured CD8+ T cells from PBMCs, obtained from culture after CMV antigen stimulation. CDR3 sequence reads: CATTGTGGPRSGNTIYF. DNA of the CDR3: TGTGCCACCACCGGGACAGGGGGCCCTCGGTCAGGAAACACCATATATTTT. Together with reference TRBV7-8 and TRBJ1-3, the CDR3 gives the full variable domain: GAGVSQSPRYKVAKRGQDVALRCDPISGHVSLFWYQQALGQGPEFLTYFQNEAQLDKSGLPSDRFFAERPEGSVSTLKIQRTQQEDSAVYLCATTGTGGPRSGNTIYFGEGSWLTVV.